Listed here is a single TCR beta chain. The data originate from a study of blood T cell repertoires in COVID-19. Study summary: Sources were T cells, B-cell-depleted T cells, or PBMCs; the material itself was cDNA or gDNA.

J was trimmed by 1 base and V by 6 bases; bases with no gene match: 7. The CDR3 consists of 15 residues. Germline V gene sequence: CDR1 KGHSH, CDR2 LQKENI. TCRdb keeps only in-frame clones here, not all; method: immunoSEQ multiplex PCR. Here the sample spans 65,000 to 90,000 clones, 80% to 85% being singletons. The chain employs TRBV18 and TRBJ1-1; 8 bases are a match to TRBD1. The specimen sequenced was peripheral blood. The clonotype was recovered from a human donor in a cohort sampled during active COVID-19. As DNA, the CDR3 is TGTGCCAGCTCTCACCCCGGGACAGGGAACACTGAAGCTTTCTTT. As protein: CASSHPGTGNTEAFF.